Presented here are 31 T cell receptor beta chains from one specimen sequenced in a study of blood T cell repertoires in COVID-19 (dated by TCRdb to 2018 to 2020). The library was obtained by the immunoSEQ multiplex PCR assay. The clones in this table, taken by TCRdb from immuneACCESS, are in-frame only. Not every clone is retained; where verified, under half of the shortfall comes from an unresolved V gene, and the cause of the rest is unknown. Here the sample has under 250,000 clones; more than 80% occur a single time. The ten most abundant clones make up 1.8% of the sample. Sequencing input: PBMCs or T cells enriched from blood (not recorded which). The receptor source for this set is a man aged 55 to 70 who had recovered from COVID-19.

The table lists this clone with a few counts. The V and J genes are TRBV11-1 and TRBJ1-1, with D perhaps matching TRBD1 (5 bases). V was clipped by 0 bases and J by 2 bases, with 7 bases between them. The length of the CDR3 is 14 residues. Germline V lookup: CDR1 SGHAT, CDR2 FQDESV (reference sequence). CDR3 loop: CASSLADSNTEAFF. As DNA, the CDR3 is TGTGCCAGCAGCTTAGCCGACAGCAACACTGAAGCTTTCTTT.

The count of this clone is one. This CDR3 reads CASSARDQTRPGYTF. CDR3 coding DNA: TGTGCCAGCAGCGCGCGGGACCAAACTCGACCTGGCTACACCTTC. The V gene is TRBV5-6, the J gene TRBJ1-2; possible D gene TRBD1, 5 bases. V lost 4 bases and J lost 7, with 20 bases in between. CDR3 length: 15 residues. Germline values: CDR1 SGHDT, CDR2 YYEEEE.

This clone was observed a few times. Here the CDR3 reads CASSQTGQGAVRELFF. The CDR3 DNA reads as TGTGCCAGCAGCCAAACGGGACAGGGGGCGGTGAGGGAGCTGTTTTTT. The V call is TRBV4-2, the J call TRBJ2-2; TRBD1 matches 12 bases. The germline gives CDR1 LGHNA, CDR2 YNFKEQ. The CDR3 is 16 amino acids. Trimming took 2 bases from V and 9 from J; bases not matched to a gene: 7.

As DNA, the CDR3 is TGTGCCAGCAGCCAGGGACAGGGGCCAGGCTATGGCTACACCTTC. This translates into CASSQGQGPGYGYTF. The chain recombines TRBV3-1 (or the pseudogene TRBV3-2) with TRBJ1-2; 10 bases match TRBD1. V lost 3 bases, J lost 4 bases, and 5 bases stayed unmatched. This CDR3 contains 15 residues. CDR1 and CDR2 (germline): LGHDT, YNNKEL (reference sequence).

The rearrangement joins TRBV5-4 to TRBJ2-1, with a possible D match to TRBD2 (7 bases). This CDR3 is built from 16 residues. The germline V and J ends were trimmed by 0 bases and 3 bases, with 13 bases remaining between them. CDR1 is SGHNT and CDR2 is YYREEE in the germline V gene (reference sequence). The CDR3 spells CASSLDGGPIYNEQFF. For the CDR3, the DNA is TGTGCCAGCAGCTTGGACGGGGGGCCTATCTACAATGAGCAGTTCTTC.

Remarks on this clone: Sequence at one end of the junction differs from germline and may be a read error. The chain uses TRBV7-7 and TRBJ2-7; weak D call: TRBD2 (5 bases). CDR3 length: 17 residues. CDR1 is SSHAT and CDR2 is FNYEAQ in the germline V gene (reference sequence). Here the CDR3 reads CASSLERRGRRYYEQYF. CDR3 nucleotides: TGTGCTAGCAGCTTAGAGCGGCGAGGCAGGCGATACTACGAGCAGTACTTC.

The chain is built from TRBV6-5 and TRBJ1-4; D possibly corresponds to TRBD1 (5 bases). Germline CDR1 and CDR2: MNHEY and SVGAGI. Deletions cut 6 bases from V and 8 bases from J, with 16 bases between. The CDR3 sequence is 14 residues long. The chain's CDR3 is CASRPQGAGEKLFF. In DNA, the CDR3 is TGTGCCAGCAGGCCTCAGGGAGCGGGAGAAAAACTGTTTTTT.

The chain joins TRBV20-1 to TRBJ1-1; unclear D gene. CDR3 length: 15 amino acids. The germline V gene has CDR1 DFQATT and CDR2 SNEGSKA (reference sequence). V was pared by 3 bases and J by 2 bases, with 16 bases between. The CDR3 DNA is TGCAGTGCTAGTATCCCGGGGTTCGGAAACACTGAAGCTTTCTTT. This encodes CSASIPGFGNTEAFF.

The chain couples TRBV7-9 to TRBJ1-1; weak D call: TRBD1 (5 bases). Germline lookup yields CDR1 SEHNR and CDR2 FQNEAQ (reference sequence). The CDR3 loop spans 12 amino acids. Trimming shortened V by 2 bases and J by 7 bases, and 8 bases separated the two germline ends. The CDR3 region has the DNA TGTGCCAGCAGCTTACTAGGGGTTGAAGCTTTCTTT. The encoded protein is CASSLLGVEAFF.

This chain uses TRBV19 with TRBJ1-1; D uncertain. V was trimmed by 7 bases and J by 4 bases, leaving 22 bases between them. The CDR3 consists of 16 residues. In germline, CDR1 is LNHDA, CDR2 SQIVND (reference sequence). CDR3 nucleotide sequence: TGTGCCAGTACCTTTGGGCATCTCCCCTCCGGCACTGAAGCTTTCTTT. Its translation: CASTFGHLPSGTEAFF.

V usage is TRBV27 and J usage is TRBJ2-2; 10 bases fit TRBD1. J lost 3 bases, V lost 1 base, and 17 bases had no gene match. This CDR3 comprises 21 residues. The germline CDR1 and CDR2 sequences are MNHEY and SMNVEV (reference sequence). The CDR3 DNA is TGTGCCAGCAGTTTATTTTCTAATCGGATTCGGACAGGGGGAGACACCGGGGAGCTGTTTTTT. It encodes CASSLFSNRIRTGGDTGELFF.

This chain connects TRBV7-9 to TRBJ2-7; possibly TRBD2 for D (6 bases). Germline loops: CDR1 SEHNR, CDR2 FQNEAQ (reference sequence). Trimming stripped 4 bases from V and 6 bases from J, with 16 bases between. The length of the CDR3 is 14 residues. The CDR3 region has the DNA TGTGCCAGCAGCTCAGCGGGCTTCACCTCCGAGCAGTACTTC. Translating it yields CASSSAGFTSEQYF.

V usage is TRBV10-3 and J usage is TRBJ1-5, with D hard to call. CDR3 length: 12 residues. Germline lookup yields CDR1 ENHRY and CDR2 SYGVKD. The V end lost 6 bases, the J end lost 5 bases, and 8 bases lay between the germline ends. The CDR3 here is CAISGGDQPQHF. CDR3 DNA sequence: TGTGCCATCAGCGGAGGCGATCAGCCCCAGCATTTT.

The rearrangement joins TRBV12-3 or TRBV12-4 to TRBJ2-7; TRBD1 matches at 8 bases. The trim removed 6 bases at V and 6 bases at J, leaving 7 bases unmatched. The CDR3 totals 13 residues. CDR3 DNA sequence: TGTGCCAGCAGAAGGACAGGGTTCTCCGAGCAGTACTTC. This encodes CASRRTGFSEQYF.

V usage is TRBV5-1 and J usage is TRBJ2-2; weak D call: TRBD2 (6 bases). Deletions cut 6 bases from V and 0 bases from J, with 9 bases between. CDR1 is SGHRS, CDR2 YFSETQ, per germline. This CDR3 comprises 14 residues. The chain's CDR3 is CASNRLANTGELFF. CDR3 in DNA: TGCGCCAGCAACAGACTAGCGAACACCGGGGAGCTGTTTTTT. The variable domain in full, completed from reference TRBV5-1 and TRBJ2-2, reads KAGVTQTPRYLIKTRGQQVTLSCSPISGHRSVSWYQQTPGQGLQFLFEYFSETQRNKGNFPGRFSGRQFSNSRSEMNVSTLELGDSALYLCASNRLANTGELFFGEGSRLTVL.

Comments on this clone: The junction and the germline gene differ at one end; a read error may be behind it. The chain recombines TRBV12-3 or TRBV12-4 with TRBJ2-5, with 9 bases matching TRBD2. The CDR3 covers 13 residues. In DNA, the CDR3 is TGTGCCAGCAGCTTAGCGGGGGCTGAGACCCAGTACTTC. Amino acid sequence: CASSLAGAETQYF.

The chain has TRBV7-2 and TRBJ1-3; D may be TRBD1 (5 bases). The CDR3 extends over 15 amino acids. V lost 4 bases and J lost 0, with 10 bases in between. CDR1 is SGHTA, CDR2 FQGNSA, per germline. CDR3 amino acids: CASSWGGSSGNTIYF. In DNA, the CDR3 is TGTGCCAGCAGCTGGGGGGGTAGCTCTGGAAACACCATATATTTT.

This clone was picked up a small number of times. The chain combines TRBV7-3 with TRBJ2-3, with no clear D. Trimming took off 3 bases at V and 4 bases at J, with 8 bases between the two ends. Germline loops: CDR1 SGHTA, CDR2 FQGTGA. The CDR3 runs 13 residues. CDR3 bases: TGTGCCAGCAGCTTTGGAGCCCCAGATACGCAGTATTTT. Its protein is CASSFGAPDTQYF.

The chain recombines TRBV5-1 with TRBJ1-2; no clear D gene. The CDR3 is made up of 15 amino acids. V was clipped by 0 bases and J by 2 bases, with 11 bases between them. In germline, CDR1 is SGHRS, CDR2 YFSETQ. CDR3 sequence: CASSLEPGANYGYTF. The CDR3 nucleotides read TGCGCCAGCAGCTTGGAACCAGGCGCGAACTATGGCTACACCTTC.

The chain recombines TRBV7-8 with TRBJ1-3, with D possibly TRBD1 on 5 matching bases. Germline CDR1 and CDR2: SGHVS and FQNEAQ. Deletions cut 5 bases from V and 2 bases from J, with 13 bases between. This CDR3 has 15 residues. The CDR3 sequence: CASSHLGPAGNTIYF. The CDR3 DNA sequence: TGTGCCAGCAGCCACTTGGGGCCTGCTGGAAACACCATATATTTT. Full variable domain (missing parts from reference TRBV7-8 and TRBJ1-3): GAGVSQSPRYKVAKRGQDVALRCDPISGHVSLFWYQQALGQGPEFLTYFQNEAQLDKSGLPSDRFFAERPEGSVSTLKIQRTQQEDSAVYLCASSHLGPAGNTIYFGEGSWLTVV.

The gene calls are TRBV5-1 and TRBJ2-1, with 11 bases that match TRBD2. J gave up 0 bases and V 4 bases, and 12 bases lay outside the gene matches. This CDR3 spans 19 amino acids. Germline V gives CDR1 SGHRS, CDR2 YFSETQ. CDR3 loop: CASSISSGGPRSSYNEQFF. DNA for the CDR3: TGCGCCAGCAGCATATCTAGCGGGGGGCCGAGGAGCTCCTACAATGAGCAGTTCTTC.

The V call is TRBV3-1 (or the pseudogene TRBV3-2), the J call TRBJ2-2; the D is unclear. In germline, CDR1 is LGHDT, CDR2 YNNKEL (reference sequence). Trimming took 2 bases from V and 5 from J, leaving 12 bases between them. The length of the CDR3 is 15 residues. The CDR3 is CASSQNPLGTGELFF. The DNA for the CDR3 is TGTGCCAGCAGCCAAAACCCGCTCGGGACCGGGGAGCTGTTTTTT.

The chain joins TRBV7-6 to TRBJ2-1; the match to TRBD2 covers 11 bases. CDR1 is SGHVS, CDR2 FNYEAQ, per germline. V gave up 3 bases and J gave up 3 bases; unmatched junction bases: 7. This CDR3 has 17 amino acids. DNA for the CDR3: TGTGCCAGCAGCTTCGACTCGCTAGCGGGGGGCTACAATGAGCAGTTCTTC. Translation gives CASSFDSLAGGYNEQFF.

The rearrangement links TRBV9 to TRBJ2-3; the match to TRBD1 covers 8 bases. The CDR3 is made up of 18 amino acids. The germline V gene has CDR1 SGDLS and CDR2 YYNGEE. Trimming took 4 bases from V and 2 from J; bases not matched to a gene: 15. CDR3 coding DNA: TGTGCCAGCAGCCTCACACTCCGGACAGGGTCAGACACAGATACGCAGTATTTT. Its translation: CASSLTLRTGSDTDTQYF.

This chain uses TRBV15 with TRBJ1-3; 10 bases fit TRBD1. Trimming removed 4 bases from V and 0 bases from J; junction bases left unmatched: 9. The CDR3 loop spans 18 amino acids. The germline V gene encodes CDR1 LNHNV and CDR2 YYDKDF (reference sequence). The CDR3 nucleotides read TGTGCCACCAGCAAGACTGAGACAGGGGGCGGCTCTGGAAACACCATATATTTT. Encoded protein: CATSKTETGGGSGNTIYF.

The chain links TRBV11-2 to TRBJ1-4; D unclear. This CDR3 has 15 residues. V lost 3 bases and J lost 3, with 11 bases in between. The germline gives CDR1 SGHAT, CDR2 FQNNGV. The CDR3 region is CASSFSAQANEKLFF. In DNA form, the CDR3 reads TGTGCCAGCAGCTTTAGTGCTCAGGCTAATGAAAAACTGTTTTTT.

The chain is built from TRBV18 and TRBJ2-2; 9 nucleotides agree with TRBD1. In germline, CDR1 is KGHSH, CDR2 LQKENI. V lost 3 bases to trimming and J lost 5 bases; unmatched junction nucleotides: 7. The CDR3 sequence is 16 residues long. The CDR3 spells CASSPRQGVWTGELFF. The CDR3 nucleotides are TGTGCCAGCTCACCTCGACAGGGGGTGTGGACCGGGGAGCTGTTTTTT.

The CDR3 DNA is TGTGCCAGCAGCATAGCGACTACCGGGGAGCTGTTTTTT. The encoded protein is CASSIATTGELFF. The chain recombines TRBV7-3 with TRBJ2-2, with D possibly TRBD2 on 5 matching bases. Trimming took 5 bases from V and 5 from J, leaving 9 bases between them. This CDR3 region has 13 residues. Germline lookup yields CDR1 SGHTA and CDR2 FQGTGA.

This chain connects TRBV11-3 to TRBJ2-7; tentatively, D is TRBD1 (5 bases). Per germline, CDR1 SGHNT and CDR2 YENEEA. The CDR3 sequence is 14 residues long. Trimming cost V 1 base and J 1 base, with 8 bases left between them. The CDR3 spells CASSLVRDSYEQYF. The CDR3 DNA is TGTGCCAGCAGCTTAGTCAGGGATTCCTACGAGCAGTACTTC.

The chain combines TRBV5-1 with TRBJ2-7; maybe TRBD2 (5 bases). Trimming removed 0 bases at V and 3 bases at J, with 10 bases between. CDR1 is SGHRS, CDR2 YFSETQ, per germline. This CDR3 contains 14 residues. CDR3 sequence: CASSLVAGVYEQYF. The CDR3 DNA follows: TGCGCCAGCAGCTTGGTAGCCGGGGTCTACGAGCAGTACTTC.

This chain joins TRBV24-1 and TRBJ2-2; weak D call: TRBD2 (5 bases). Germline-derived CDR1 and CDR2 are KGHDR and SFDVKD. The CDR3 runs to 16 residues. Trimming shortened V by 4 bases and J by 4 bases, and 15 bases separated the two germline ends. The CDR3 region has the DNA TGTGCCACCAGTGACCCTAGACTGGGAGTCACCGGGGAGCTGTTTTTT. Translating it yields CATSDPRLGVTGELFF.